Presented here are 17 T cell receptor beta chains from one specimen sequenced in a study of blood T cell repertoires in COVID-19. Libraries were prepared by immunoSEQ multiplex PCR; TCRdb keeps only in-frame clonotypes and omits some of them. The table has 300,000 to 400,000 clones, 70% to 90% seen once. Sequencing was performed on peripheral blood. Every receptor here comes from a woman aged 45-60 years who had recovered from COVID-19.

The V and J genes are TRBV6-6 and TRBJ2-3; maybe TRBD2 (7 bases). The CDR3 length is 14 residues. Germline CDR1 is MNHNY and CDR2 is SVGAGI (reference sequence). Deletions cut 5 bases from V and 7 bases from J, with 16 bases between. The CDR3 sequence is CASSQGGGRNTQYF. The CDR3 DNA sequence: TGTGCCAGCAGTCAAGGGGGAGGGAGAAATACGCAGTATTTT.

This chain connects TRBV6-6 to TRBJ1-4; 7 bases match TRBD1. Per the germline V gene, CDR1 is MNHNY and CDR2 is SVGAGI (reference sequence). V lost 10 bases and J lost 6; bases outside the gene matches: 14. The CDR3 is 15 residues long. The CDR3 sequence is CATRPIQGGYEKLFF. In DNA, the CDR3 is TGTGCCACCCGACCGATCCAGGGGGGCTATGAAAAACTGTTTTTT.

The V and J genes are TRBV4-1 and TRBJ2-5, with D perhaps TRBD2 (6 bases). V lost 5 bases, J lost 1 base, and 11 bases lay in between. Germline CDR1 MGHRA, CDR2 YSYEKL. This CDR3 has 14 residues. The CDR3 reads CASSASGLQETQYF. DNA of the CDR3: TGCGCCAGCAGCGCCAGCGGGCTCCAAGAGACCCAGTACTTC.

The chain joins TRBV12-5 to TRBJ2-1; tentatively, D is TRBD2 (5 bases). This CDR3 is built from 13 residues. Trimming shortened V by 5 bases and J by 5 bases, and 10 bases separated the two germline ends. Germline CDR1 reads LGHNT; CDR2 reads FRNRAP. CDR3 coding DNA: TGTGCTAGTGGTCATGCTAGCAACAATGAGCAGTTCTTC. Its protein product is CASGHASNNEQFF.

V and J are TRBV30 and TRBJ1-1; 12 nucleotides match TRBD1. The CDR3 spans 14 residues. Unmatched junction bases numbered 6, after V lost 5 bases and J lost 5 bases. CDR1 and CDR2 (germline): GTSNPN, SVGIG (reference sequence). DNA for the CDR3: TGTGCCTGGGGTGGGACAGGGGGCAGGACTGAAGCTTTCTTT. Translation gives CAWGGTGGRTEAFF.

The chain is built from TRBV19 and TRBJ1-1; D is unclear. This CDR3 spans 13 amino acids. Looked up from germline, CDR1 is LNHDA and CDR2 is SQIVND (reference sequence). Trimming took off 5 bases at V and 6 bases at J, with 13 bases between the two ends. The CDR3 bases are TGTGCCAGTAGTGGACGGGAGTTGTCTGAAGCTTTCTTT. Amino acid sequence: CASSGRELSEAFF.

This chain links TRBV14 with TRBJ2-3, with D possibly TRBD1 on 5 matching bases. Per the germline V gene, CDR1 is SGHDN and CDR2 is FVKESK. The V end was cut by 0 bases, the J end by 4 bases, with 17 bases between. This CDR3 is built from 17 residues. This CDR3 is CASSQEGFFKGPDTQYF. Written as DNA, the CDR3 is TGTGCCAGCAGCCAAGAAGGCTTCTTTAAGGGGCCAGATACGCAGTATTTT.

This chain uses TRBV19 with TRBJ2-4; the match to TRBD1 covers 9 bases. Germline CDR1 and CDR2: LNHDA and SQIVND (reference sequence). V shed 6 bases and J 7 bases; nucleotides not matched to a gene: 16. This CDR3 contains 17 residues. The CDR3 bases are TGTGCCAGTAGCATTAATCCTTCCGGGACAGGGTTGAACATTCAGTACTTC. Translated, it gives CASSINPSGTGLNIQYF. Looking up the rest from reference TRBV19 and TRBJ2-4 gives the full variable domain: DGGITQSPKYLFRKEGQNVTLSCEQNLNHDAMYWYRQDPGQGLRLIYYSQIVNDFQKGDIAEGYSVSREKKESFPLTVTSAQKNPTAFYLCASSINPSGTGLNIQYFGAGTRLSVL.

This rearrangement joins TRBV7-2 to TRBJ1-5, with D possibly TRBD1 on 6 matching bases. CDR3 length: 16 amino acids. Trimming shortened V by 5 bases and J by 0 bases, and 14 bases separated the two germline ends. CDR1 and CDR2 from the germline V gene are SGHTA and FQGNSA. CDR3 sequence (DNA): TGTGCCAGCAGCCTCGCGGGGGCTTATAGCAATCAGCCCCAGCATTTT. It codes for CASSLAGAYSNQPQHF.

V gene TRBV28 combines with J gene TRBJ2-1, with 10 bases fitting TRBD2. The germline gives CDR1 MDHEN, CDR2 SYDVKM. The V and J ends lost 10 bases and 0 bases, in that order; junction bases with no gene match: 3. There are 14 residues in the CDR3. DNA for the CDR3: TGTGCCATCTCTAGCGGGAGCTCCTACAATGAGCAGTTCTTC. It codes for CAISSGSSYNEQFF.

J is TRBJ2-5 and V is TRBV6-7; TRBD2 is a possible D gene (6 bases). TRBV6-7 counts as an open reading frame of uncertain function. The germline V and J ends were trimmed by 7 bases and 5 bases, with 23 bases remaining between them. The CDR3 sequence is 16 residues long. The CDR3 region has the DNA TGTGCCAGCACGGGACTCAGGGATAGCGGTGGGGAGACCCAGTACTTC. Encoded protein: CASTGLRDSGGETQYF.

The rearrangement joins TRBV21-1 to TRBJ1-5. TRBV21-1 is designated a pseudogene. The CDR3 spans 18 residues. The CDR3 DNA reads TGTGCCAGCAGCAAGGGCCGGGTACGCCCCGGGGGCAATCAGCCCCAGCATTTT. As protein: CASSKGRVRPGGNQPQHF.

This clone turned up a few times. V and J are TRBV6-5 and TRBJ1-2; D not resolved. Germline-derived CDR1 and CDR2 are MNHEY and SVGAGI. This CDR3 comprises 13 residues. The V and J ends lost 0 bases and 4 bases respectively, with 6 bases between them. CDR3 nucleotides: TGTGCCAGCAGTTACTCGAGCACCTATGGCTACACCTTC. It codes for CASSYSSTYGYTF.

The chain links TRBV19 to TRBJ2-5; D possibly corresponds to TRBD1 (5 bases). The CDR3 has 13 residues. CDR1 LNHDA and CDR2 SQIVND come from the germline V gene (reference sequence). The ends were cut back, 6 bases at V and 4 bases at J, with 12 bases in the middle. CDR3 coding DNA: TGTGCCAGTAGGGCAGGGATGAGAGAGACCCAGTACTTC. Its protein is CASRAGMRETQYF.

V and J are TRBV6-1 and TRBJ2-2; no clear D. Germline CDR1 is MNHNS and CDR2 is SASEGT. Trimming cost V 1 base and J 4 bases, with 4 bases left between them. This CDR3 comprises 13 residues. CDR3 amino acids: CASSEGATGELFF. DNA of the CDR3: TGTGCCAGCAGTGAAGGAGCCACCGGGGAGCTGTTTTTT.

This chain uses TRBV5-1 with TRBJ2-7; D is unresolved. Trimming cost V 0 bases and J 1 base, with 5 bases left between them. This CDR3 comprises 13 residues. The germline V gene has CDR1 SGHRS and CDR2 YFSETQ. CDR3 region: CASSLDRSYEQYF. CDR3 in DNA: TGCGCCAGCAGCTTGGATAGATCCTACGAGCAGTACTTC.

Concerning this clone itself: At the DNA level, this CDR3 is encoded by other sequences in the same sample as well. This chain connects TRBV11-2 to TRBJ1-2; TRBD1 might be the D (5 bases). CDR3 length: 13 residues. CDR1 and CDR2 from the germline V gene are SGHAT and FQNNGV. Trimming pared 2 bases from V and 5 bases from J, leaving 9 bases between. The CDR3 protein is CASSLSGGYGYTF. The CDR3 DNA reads as TGTGCCAGCAGCTTAAGCGGGGGGTATGGCTACACCTTC.